A single sample is the source of the 5 T cell receptor beta chains below, sequenced in a study of regulatory T cells in long-lasting Graves disease. Construction of the TCR beta libraries employed iRepertoire HTBI primers in conjunction with Arm-PCR of CDR3 regions. TCRdb analysed the multiplex PCR reads with MiXCR anew, one entry per CDR3 protein. The sample contains some 450,000 distinct CDR3 sequences, about a sixth of which appear only once. As to time point: newly diagnosed GD, antithyroid drugs for less than 3 months. Extracted RNA from PBMCs served as the source of the TCR library. These data were also reused for a study on T cells in Graves' hyperthyroidism and ophthalmopathy.

Source: peripheral blood mononuclear cells (PBMCs), taken at new diagnosis, from a patient treated with antithyroid drugs. The receptors originated from a woman in her twenties or thirties with Graves disease.

This rearrangement joins TRBV12-3 or TRBV12-4 to TRBJ2-1; D assignment may be TRBD1 or TRBD2 (5 bases each). Trimming left V 1 base short and J 0 bases short, with 16 bases between. The CDR3 runs 18 residues. The CDR3 protein is CASSLEGPVRGSYNEQFF. Here the CDR3 DNA reads TGTGCCAGCAGTTTAGAGGGGCCTGTCCGGGGCTCCTACAATGAGCAGTTCTTC.

There are many counts of this clonotype. The gene calls are TRBV30 and TRBJ1-5; TRBD1 matches 8 bases. The V gene's germline CDR1 is GTSNPN and CDR2 SVGIG (reference sequence). The CDR3 extends over 15 amino acids. Germline trimming cut 0 bases from V and 9 bases from J; bases unmatched to any gene: 10. CDR3 amino acids: CAWSVPRGLESPQHF. CDR3 nucleotides: TGTGCCTGGAGTGTCCCCAGGGGGCTTGAGTCGCCCCAGCATTTT.

This clonotype was recorded many times. The V call is TRBV29-1, the J call TRBJ1-1; D is undetermined. Trimming took off 2 bases at V and 2 bases at J, with 6 bases between the two ends. Germline V CDR1 and CDR2: SQVTM, ANQGSEA. CDR3 length equals 12 residues. CDR3 region: CSVERTNTEAFF. The CDR3 nucleotides read TGCAGCGTTGAAAGGACTAACACTGAAGCTTTCTTT. Based on the CDR3 plus reference TRBV29-1 and TRBJ1-1, the full variable domain is SAVISQKPSRDICQRGTSLTIQCQVDSQVTMMFWYRQQPGQSLTLIATANQGSEATYESGFVIDKFPISRPNLTFSTLTVSNMSPEDSSIYLCSVERTNTEAFFGQGTRLTVV.

Ten or more counts support this clonotype. The genes are TRBV11-2 and TRBJ2-2; D is unresolved. CDR1 and CDR2 (germline): SGHAT, FQNNGV. This CDR3 has 15 residues. The germline V and J ends were trimmed by 3 bases and 3 bases, with 11 bases remaining between them. The CDR3 DNA reads TGTGCCAGCAGCTTTGGGAACCGTTACACCGGGGAGCTGTTTTTT. It yields the protein CASSFGNRYTGELFF.

This clonotype came up many times. The chain uses TRBV5-4 and TRBJ2-5, with D perhaps matching TRBD2 (6 bases). The CDR3 covers 14 residues. Trimming removed 4 bases from V and 2 bases from J, with 12 bases in between. Germline lookup yields CDR1 SGHNT and CDR2 YYREEE (reference sequence). The CDR3 region is CASSPGGSQETQYF. The CDR3 coding sequence is TGTGCCAGCAGCCCCGGGGGTTCTCAAGAGACCCAGTACTTC.